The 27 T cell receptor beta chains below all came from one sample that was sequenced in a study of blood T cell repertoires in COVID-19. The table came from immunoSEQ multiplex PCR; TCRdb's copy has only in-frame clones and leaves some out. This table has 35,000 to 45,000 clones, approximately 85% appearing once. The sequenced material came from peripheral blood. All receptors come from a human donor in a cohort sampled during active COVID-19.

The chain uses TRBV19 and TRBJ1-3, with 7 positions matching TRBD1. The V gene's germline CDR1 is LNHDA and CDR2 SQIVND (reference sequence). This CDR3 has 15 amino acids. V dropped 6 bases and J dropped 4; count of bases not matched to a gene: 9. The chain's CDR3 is CASSPDRVGGNTIYF. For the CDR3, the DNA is TGTGCCAGTAGCCCCGACAGGGTCGGCGGAAACACCATATATTTT. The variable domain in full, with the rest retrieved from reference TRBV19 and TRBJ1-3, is DGGITQSPKYLFRKEGQNVTLSCEQNLNHDAMYWYRQDPGQGLRLIYYSQIVNDFQKGDIAEGYSVSREKKESFPLTVTSAQKNPTAFYLCASSPDRVGGNTIYFGEGSWLTVV.

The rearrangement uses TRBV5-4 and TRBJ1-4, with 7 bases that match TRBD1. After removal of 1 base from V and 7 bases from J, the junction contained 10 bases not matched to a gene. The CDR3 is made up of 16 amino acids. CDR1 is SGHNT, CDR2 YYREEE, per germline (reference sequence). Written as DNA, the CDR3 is TGTGCCAGCAGCTTGAGTAGGAACAGGGGTGCTGAAAAACTGTTTTTT. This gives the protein CASSLSRNRGAEKLFF. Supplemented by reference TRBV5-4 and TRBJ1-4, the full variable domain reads ETGVTQSPTHLIKTRGQQVTLRCSSQSGHNTVSWYQQALGQGPQFIFQYYREEENGRGNFPPRFSGLQFPNYSSELNVNALELDDSALYLCASSLSRNRGAEKLFFGSGTQLSVL.

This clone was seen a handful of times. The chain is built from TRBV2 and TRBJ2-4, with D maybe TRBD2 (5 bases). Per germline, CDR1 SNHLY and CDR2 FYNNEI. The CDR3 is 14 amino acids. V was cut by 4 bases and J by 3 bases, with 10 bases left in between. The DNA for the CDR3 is TGTGCCAGCAGTGCGGACTTCTTCAAAAACATTCAGTACTTC. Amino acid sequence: CASSADFFKNIQYF.

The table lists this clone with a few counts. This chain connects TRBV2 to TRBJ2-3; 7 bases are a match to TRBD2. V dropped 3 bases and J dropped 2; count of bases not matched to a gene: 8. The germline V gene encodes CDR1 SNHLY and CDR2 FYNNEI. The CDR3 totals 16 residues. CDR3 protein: CASSDLGLRVTDTQYF. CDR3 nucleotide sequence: TGTGCCAGCAGTGATTTGGGACTACGGGTCACAGATACGCAGTATTTT.

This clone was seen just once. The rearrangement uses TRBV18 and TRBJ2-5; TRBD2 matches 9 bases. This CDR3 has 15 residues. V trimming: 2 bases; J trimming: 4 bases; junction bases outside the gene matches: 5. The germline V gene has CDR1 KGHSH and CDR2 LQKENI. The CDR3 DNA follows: TGTGCCAGCTCACCATTAGCGGGAGCATCAGAGACCCAGTACTTC. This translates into CASSPLAGASETQYF. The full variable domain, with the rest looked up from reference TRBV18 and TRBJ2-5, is NAGVMQNPRHLVRRRGQEARLRCSPMKGHSHVYWYRQLPEEGLKFMVYLQKENIIDESGMPKERFSAEFPKEGPSILRIQQVVRGDSAAYFCASSPLAGASETQYFGPGTRLLVL.

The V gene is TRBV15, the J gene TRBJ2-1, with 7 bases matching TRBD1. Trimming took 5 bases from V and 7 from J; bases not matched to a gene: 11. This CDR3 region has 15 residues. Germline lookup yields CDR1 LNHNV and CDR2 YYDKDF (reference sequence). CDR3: CATSPRTGLRNEQFF. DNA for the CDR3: TGTGCCACCAGCCCCCGGACAGGCCTTAGGAATGAGCAGTTCTTC.

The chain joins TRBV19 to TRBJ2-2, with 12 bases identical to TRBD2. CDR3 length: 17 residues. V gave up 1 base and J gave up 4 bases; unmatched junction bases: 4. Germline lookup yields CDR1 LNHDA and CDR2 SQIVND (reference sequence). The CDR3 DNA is TGTGCCAGTAGTATAGGACTAGCGGGAGCGGGCACCGGGGAGCTGTTTTTT. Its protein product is CASSIGLAGAGTGELFF.

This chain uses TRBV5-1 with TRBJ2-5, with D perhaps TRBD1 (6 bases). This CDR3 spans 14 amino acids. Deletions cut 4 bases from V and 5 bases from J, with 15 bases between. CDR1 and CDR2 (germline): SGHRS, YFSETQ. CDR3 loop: CASSQGHGIETQYF. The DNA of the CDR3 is TGCGCCAGCAGCCAGGGACACGGGATTGAGACCCAGTACTTC.

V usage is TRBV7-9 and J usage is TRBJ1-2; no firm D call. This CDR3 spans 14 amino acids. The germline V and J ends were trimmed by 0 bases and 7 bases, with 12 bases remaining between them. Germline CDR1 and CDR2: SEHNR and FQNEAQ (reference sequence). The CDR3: CASSLASVRFGYTF. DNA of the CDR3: TGTGCCAGCAGCTTAGCGTCGGTCAGGTTTGGCTACACCTTC.

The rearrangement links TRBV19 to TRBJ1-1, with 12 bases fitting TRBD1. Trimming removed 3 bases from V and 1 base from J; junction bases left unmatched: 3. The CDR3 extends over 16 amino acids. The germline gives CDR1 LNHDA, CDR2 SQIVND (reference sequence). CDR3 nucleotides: TGTGCCAGTAGTATTGGGACAGGGGGCCAGAACACTGAAGCTTTCTTT. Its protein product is CASSIGTGGQNTEAFF.

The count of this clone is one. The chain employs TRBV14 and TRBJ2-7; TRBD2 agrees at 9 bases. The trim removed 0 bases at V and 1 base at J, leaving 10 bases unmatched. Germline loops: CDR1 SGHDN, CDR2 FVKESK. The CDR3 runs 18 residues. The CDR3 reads CASSQDALVGLASYEQYF. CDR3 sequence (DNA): TGTGCCAGCAGCCAAGACGCCCTAGTGGGACTAGCATCCTACGAGCAGTACTTC.

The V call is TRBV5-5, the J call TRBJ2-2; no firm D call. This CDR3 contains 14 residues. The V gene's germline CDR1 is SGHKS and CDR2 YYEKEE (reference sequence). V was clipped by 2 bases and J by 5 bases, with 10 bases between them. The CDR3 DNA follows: TGTGCCAGCAGCTTACTCTTCCCAACCGGGGAGCTGTTTTTT. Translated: CASSLLFPTGELFF.

CDR3 amino acids: CAWRKAAGELFF. The CDR3, as DNA: TGTGCCTGGAGGAAAGCGGCCGGGGAGCTGTTTTTT. The rearrangement uses TRBV30 and TRBJ2-2, with D maybe TRBD2 (5 bases). From germline, CDR1 is GTSNPN and CDR2 SVGIG (reference sequence). Trimming removed 3 bases at V and 6 bases at J, with 8 bases between. The CDR3 consists of 12 residues.

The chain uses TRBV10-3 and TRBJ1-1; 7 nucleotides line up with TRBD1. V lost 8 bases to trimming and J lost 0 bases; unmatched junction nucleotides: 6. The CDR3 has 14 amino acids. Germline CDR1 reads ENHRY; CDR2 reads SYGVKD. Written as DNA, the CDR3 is TGTGCCATCCATAGGGACAGCATGAACACTGAAGCTTTCTTT. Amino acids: CAIHRDSMNTEAFF.

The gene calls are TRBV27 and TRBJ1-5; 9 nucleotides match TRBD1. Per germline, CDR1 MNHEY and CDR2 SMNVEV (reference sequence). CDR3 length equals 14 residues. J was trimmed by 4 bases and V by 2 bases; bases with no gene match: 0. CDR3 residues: CASSLGTGNQPQHF. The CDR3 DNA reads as TGTGCCAGCAGTTTAGGGACAGGGAATCAGCCCCAGCATTTT.

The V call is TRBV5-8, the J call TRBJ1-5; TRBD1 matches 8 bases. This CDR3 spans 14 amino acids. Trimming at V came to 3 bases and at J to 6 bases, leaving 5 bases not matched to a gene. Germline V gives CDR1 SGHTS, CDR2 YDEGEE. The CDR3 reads CASSSDRAAQPQHF. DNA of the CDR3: TGTGCCAGCAGCTCGGACAGGGCGGCTCAGCCCCAGCATTTT.

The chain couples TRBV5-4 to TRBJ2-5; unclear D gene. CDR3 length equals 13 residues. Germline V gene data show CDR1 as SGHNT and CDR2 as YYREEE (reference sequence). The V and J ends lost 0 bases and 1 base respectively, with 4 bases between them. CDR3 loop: CASSLAVQETQYF. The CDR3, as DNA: TGTGCCAGCAGCTTGGCGGTCCAAGAGACCCAGTACTTC. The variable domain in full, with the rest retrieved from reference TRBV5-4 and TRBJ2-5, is ETGVTQSPTHLIKTRGQQVTLRCSSQSGHNTVSWYQQALGQGPQFIFQYYREEENGRGNFPPRFSGLQFPNYSSELNVNALELDDSALYLCASSLAVQETQYFGPGTRLLVL.

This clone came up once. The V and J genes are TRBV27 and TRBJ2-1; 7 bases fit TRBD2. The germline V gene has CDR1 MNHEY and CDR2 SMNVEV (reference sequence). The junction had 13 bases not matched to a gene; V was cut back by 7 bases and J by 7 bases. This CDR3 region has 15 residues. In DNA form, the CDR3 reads TGTGCCAGCAAGATCGCGGGAGTCGGAGGGAATGAGCAGTTCTTC. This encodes CASKIAGVGGNEQFF.

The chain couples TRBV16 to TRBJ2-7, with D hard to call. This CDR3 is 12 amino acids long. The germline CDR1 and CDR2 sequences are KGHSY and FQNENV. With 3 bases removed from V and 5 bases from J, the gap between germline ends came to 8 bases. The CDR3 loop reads CASSQLIDEQYF. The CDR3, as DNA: TGTGCCAGCAGCCAGTTGATAGACGAGCAGTACTTC.

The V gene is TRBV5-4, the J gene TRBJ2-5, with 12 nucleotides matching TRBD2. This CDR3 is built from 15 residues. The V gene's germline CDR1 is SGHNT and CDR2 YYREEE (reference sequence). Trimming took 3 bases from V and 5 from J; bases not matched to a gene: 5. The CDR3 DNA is TGTGCCAGCAGCTCTAGCGGGAGGGCCGGGGAGACCCAGTACTTC. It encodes CASSSSGRAGETQYF.

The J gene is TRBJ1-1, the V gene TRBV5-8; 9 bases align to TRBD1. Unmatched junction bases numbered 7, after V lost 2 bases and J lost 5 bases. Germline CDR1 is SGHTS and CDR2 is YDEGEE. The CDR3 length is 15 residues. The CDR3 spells CASSLTGQGGTEAFF. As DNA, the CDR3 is TGTGCCAGCAGCTTAACGGGACAGGGAGGGACTGAAGCTTTCTTT.

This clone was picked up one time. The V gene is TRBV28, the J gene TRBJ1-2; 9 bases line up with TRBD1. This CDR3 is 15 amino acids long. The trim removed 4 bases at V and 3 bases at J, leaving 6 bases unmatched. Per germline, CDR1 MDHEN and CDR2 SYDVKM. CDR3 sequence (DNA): TGTGCCAGCAGTTACGGACAGGGGAGGGACTATGGCTACACCTTC. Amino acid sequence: CASSYGQGRDYGYTF.

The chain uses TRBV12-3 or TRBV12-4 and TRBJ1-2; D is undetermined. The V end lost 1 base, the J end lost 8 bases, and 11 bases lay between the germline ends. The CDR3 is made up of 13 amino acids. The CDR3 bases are TGTGCCAGCAGTTTAGAAGGGAGGCAGGGCTACACCTTC. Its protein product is CASSLEGRQGYTF.

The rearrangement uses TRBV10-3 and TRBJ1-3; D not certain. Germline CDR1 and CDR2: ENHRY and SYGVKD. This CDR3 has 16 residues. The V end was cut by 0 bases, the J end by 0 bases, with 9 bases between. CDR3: CAISESTAGSGNTIYF. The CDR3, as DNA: TGTGCCATCAGTGAGTCTACGGCAGGCTCTGGAAACACCATATATTTT.

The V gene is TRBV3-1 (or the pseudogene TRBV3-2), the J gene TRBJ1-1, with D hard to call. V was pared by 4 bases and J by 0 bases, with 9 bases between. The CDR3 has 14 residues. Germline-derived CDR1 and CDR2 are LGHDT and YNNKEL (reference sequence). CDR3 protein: CASSLHAVNTEAFF. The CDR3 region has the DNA TGTGCCAGCAGCCTACACGCAGTGAACACTGAAGCTTTCTTT.

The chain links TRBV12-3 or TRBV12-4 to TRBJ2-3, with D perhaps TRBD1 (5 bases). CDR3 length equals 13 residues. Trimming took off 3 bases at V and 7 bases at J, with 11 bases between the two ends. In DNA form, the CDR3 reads TGTGCCAGCAGTTTCGCAGGGTCCAATACGCAGTATTTT. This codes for CASSFAGSNTQYF.

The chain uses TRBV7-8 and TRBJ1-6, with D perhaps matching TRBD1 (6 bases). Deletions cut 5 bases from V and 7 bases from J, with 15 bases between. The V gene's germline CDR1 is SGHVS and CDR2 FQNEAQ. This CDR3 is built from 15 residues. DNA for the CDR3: TGTGCCAGCAGCCTTCAGGGGCCGTCGAATTCACCCCTCCACTTT. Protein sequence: CASSLQGPSNSPLHF.